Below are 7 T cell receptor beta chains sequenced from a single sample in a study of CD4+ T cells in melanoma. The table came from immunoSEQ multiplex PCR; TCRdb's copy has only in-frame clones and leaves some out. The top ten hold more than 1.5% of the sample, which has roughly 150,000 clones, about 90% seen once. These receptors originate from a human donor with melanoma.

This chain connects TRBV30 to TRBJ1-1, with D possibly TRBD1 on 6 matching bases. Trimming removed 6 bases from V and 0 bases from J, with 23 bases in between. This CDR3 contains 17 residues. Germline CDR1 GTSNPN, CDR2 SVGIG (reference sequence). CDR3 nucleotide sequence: TGTGCCTGTCGGGGGGGGCAGACTTATCCCTTGAACACTGAAGCTTTCTTT. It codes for CACRGGQTYPLNTEAFF. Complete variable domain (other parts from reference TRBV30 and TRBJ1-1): SQTIHQWPATLVQPVGSPLSLECTVEGTSNPNLYWYRQAAGRGLQLLFYSVGIGQISSEVPQNLSASRPQDRQFILSSKKLLLSDSGFYLCACRGGQTYPLNTEAFFGQGTRLTVV.

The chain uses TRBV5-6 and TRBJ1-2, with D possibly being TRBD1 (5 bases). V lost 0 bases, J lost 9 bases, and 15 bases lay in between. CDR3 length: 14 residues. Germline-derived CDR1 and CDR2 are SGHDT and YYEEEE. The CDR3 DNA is TGTGCCAGCAGCTTGGAACAGGCGGGCTCGCGCTACACCTTC. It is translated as CASSLEQAGSRYTF. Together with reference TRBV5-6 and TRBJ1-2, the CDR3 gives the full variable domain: DAGVTQSPTHLIKTRGQQVTLRCSPKSGHDTVSWYQQALGQGPQFIFQYYEEEERQRGNFPDRFSGHQFPNYSSELNVNALLLGDSALYLCASSLEQAGSRYTFGSGTRLTVV.

For the CDR3, the DNA is TGTGCCAGCAGCTTAGCAGGCCGACAAGAGACCCAGTACTTC. It is translated as CASSLAGRQETQYF. The chain carries TRBV7-8 and TRBJ2-5; D ambiguous. V was trimmed by 0 bases and J by 2 bases, leaving 7 bases between them. CDR3 length: 14 amino acids. CDR1 and CDR2 from the germline V gene are SGHVS and FQNEAQ.

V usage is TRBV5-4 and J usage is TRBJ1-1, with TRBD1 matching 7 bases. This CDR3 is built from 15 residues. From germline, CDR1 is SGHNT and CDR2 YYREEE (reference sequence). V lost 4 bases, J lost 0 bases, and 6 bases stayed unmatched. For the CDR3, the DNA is TGTGCCAGCAGCCGGGACAGATCAATGAACACTGAAGCTTTCTTT. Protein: CASSRDRSMNTEAFF.

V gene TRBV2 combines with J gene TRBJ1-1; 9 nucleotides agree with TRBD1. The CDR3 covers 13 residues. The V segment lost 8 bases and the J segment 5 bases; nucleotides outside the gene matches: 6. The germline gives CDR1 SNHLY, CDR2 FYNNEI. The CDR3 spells CASGGQGWTEAFF. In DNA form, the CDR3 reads TGTGCCAGCGGGGGACAGGGATGGACTGAAGCTTTCTTT. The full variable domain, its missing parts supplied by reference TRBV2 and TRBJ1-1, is EPEVTQTPSHQVTQMGQEVILRCVPISNHLYFYWYRQILGQKVEFLVSFYNNEISEKSEIFDDQFSVERPDGSNFTLKIRSTKLEDSAMYFCASGGQGWTEAFFGQGTRLTVV.

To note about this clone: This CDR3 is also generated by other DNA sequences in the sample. This CDR3 reads CASSYSRANTEAFF. CDR3 in DNA: TGTGCCAGCAGTTACTCAAGGGCGAACACTGAAGCTTTCTTT. The chain combines TRBV6-5 with TRBJ1-1, with D unclear. CDR1 is MNHEY, CDR2 SVGAGI, per germline. Trimming left V 0 bases short and J 1 base short, with 6 bases between. This CDR3 is built from 14 residues.

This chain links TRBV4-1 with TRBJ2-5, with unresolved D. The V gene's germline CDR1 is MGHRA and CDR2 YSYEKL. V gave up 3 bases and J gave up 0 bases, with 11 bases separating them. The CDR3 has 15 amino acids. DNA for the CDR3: TGCGCCAGCAGCCACGCGGATGGTTACCAAGAGACCCAGTACTTC. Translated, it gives CASSHADGYQETQYF.